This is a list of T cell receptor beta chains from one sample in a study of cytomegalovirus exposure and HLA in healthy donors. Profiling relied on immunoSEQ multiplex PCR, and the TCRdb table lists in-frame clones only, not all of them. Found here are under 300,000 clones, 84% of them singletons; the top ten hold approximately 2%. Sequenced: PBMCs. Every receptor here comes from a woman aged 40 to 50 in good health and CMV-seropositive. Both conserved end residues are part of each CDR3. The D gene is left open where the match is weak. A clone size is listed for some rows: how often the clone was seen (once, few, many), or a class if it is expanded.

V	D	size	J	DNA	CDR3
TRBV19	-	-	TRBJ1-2	TGTGCCAGTAGTATAAATGTGCGGGCGGCTGGCTACACCTTC	CASSINVRAAGYTF
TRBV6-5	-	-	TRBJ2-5	TGTGCCAGCAGTTACGGAGGGCGGGAGACCCAGTACTTC	CASSYGGRETQYF
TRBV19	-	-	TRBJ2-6	TGTGCCAGTAGAGACGGGGGACAGTCTTTCTCTGGGGCCAACGTCCTGACTTTC	CASRDGGQSFSGANVLTF
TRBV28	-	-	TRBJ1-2	TGTGCCAGCAGCCAATCCCCAGATAACTATGGCTACACCTTC	CASSQSPDNYGYTF
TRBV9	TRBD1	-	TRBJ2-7	TGTGCCAGCGGACAGGGGGAACACTACGAGCAGTACTTC	CASGQGEHYEQYF
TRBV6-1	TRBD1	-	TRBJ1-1	TGTGCCAGCGGAAGGACAGGGTCGAACACTGAAGCTTTCTTT	CASGRTGSNTEAFF
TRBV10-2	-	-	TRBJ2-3	TGCGCCAGCAGCGGACTCCAAGGAGATACGCAGTATTTT	CASSGLQGDTQYF
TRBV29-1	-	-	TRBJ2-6	TGCAGCGTTGGAATCGGTAGCTCTGGGGCCAACGTCCTGACTTTC	CSVGIGSSGANVLTF
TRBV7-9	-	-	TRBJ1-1	TGTGCCAGCAGCTCTCAGGGGAGCACTGAAGCTTTCTTT	CASSSQGSTEAFF
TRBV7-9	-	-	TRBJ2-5	TGTGCCAGCAGCCAATGGACTATCCAAGAGACCCAGTACTTC	CASSQWTIQETQYF
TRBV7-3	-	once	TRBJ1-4	TGTGCCAGCAGCTTAACCCCGCAGATAACTAATGAAAAACTGTTTTTT	CASSLTPQITNEKLFF
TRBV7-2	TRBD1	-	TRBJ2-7	TGTGCCAGCAACCAGGGGGCCTACTACGAGCAGTACTTC	CASNQGAYYEQYF
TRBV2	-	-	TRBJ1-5	TGTGCCAGCAGTGAAGACAGGTTTCTTAGCAATCAGCCCCAGCATTTT	CASSEDRFLSNQPQHF
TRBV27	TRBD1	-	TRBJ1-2	TGTGCCAGCAGCCTAGACGCCGGGACAGGGTTTTTCTATGGCTACACCTTC	CASSLDAGTGFFYGYTF
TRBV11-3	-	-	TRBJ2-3	TGTGCCAGCGTCCTGGGGGCCTTGGCAGATACGCAGTATTTT	CASVLGALADTQYF
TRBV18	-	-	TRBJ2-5	TGTGCCAGCTCACCATTTACAGGGCAAGAGACCCAGTACTTC	CASSPFTGQETQYF
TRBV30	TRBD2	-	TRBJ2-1	TGTGCCTGGAGTGTTTCCGGGAGGCTCTACAATGAGCAGTTCTTC	CAWSVSGRLYNEQFF
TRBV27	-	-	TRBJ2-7	TGTGCCAGCAGGCCGGTAAACTCCTACGAGCAGTACTTC	CASRPVNSYEQYF
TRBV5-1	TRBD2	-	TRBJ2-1	TGCGCCAGCATGGTGGTAGCGGGCGCAAATGAGCAGTTCTTC	CASMVVAGANEQFF
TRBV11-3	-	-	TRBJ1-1	TGTGCCAGCAGCTCGCAGGTAACGAACACTGAAGCTTTCTTT	CASSSQVTNTEAFF
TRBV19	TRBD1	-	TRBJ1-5	TGTGCCAGTAGTGGCGACAGGGAAAGTCAGCCCCAGCATTTT	CASSGDRESQPQHF
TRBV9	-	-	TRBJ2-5	TGTGCCAGCAGCGTAGAAACAGGGAAAGAGACCCAGTACTTC	CASSVETGKETQYF
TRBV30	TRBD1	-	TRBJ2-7	TGTGCCTGGAGTCGGGACAGGTCGGGAGAGCAGTACTTC	CAWSRDRSGEQYF
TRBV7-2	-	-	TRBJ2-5	TGTGCCAGCAGCTTAGCCGGACGGGAACAAGAGACCCAGTACTTC	CASSLAGREQETQYF
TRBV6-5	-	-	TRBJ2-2	TGTGCCAGCAGATTAGTAGCCGGGGAGCTGTTTTTT	CASRLVAGELFF
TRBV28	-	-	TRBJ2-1	TGTGCCAGCAGCCCCCCCTATGCCTACAATGAGCAGTTCTTC	CASSPPYAYNEQFF
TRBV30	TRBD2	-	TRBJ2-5	TGTGCCTGGACTAGCGGACAATTCACGGAGACCCAGTACTTC	CAWTSGQFTETQYF
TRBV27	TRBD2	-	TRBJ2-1	TGTGCCAGCAGAGCGGGAGGGCCTCACTATGAGCAGTTCTTC	CASRAGGPHYEQFF
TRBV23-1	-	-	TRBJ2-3	TGCGCCAGCAGTCAATCTTACTTTGAGGCAGATACGCAGTATTTT	CASSQSYFEADTQYF
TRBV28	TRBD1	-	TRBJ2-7	TGTGCCAGCAGTTTGACAGGGCCCCGCTACGAGCAGTACTTC	CASSLTGPRYEQYF
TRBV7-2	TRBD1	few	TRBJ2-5	TGTGCCAGCAGCTTACGTGACAGGGGGTTTCTAGAAGAGACCCAGTACTTC	CASSLRDRGFLEETQYF
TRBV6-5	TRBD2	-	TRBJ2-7	TGTGCCAGCAGTTACTCGTCTAGCGGACCCTACGAGCAGTACTTC	CASSYSSSGPYEQYF
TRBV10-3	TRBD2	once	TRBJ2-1	TGTGCCATCAGTGAGGGACTAGCGGGAGGTGATGAGCAGTTCTTC	CAISEGLAGGDEQFF
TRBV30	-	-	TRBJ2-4	TGTGCCTGGACGACCTATGGGGGCCTAGCCAAAAACATTCAGTACTTC	CAWTTYGGLAKNIQYF
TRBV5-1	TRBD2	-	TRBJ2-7	TGCGCCAGCAGCTTGGAAGGCGGGAGGAGCGGGGAGCAGTACTTC	CASSLEGGRSGEQYF
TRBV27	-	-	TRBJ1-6	TGTGCCAGCAGCTCTCTGCGGACTTTGAGTTCACCCCTCCACTTT	CASSSLRTLSSPLHF
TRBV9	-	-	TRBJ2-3	TGTGCCAGCAGCGTCGACGGAGAGGATACGCAGTATTTT	CASSVDGEDTQYF
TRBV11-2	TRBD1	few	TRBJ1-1	TGTGCCAGCAGCGAACAGGGGGCGCGTCATACAGCTTTCTTT	CASSEQGARHTAFF
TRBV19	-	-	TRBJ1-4	TGTGCCAGTAGTATACGGAGGGGCAGGGCAGGCGAAAAACTGTTTTTT	CASSIRRGRAGEKLFF
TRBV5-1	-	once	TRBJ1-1	TGCGCCAGCAGCTTTTCCGGGACAAGCACTGAAGCTTTCTTT	CASSFSGTSTEAFF
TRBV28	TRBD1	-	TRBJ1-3	TGTGCCAGCAGTCTCCCCCGACAGGGGATACGAAACACCATATATTTT	CASSLPRQGIRNTIYF
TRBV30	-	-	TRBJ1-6	TGTGCCTGGAGTGTACTTGGGGCAAATTCACCCCTCCACTTT	CAWSVLGANSPLHF
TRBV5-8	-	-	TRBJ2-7	TGTGCCAGCAGCCAAGGACTGTTCTACGAGCAGTACTTC	CASSQGLFYEQYF
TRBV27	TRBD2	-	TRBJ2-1	TGTGCCAGCGGGTCGGTGACTAGCCATGAGCAGTTCTTC	CASGSVTSHEQFF
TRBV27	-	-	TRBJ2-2	TGTGCCAGCAGTTTGGCCCCCGCCGCAGGGTATTCCGGGGAGCTGTTTTTT	CASSLAPAAGYSGELFF
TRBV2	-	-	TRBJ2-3	TGTGCCAGCAGTACCGAATCGGTGAACACAGATACGCAGTATTTT	CASSTESVNTDTQYF
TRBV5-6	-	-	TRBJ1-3	TGTGCCAGCAGCTCCCGCTCTGGAAACACCATATATTTT	CASSSRSGNTIYF
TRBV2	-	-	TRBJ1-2	TGTGCCCCAATCCCATGTGGGGCAGGGGACTATGGCTACACCTTC	CAPIPCGAGDYGYTF